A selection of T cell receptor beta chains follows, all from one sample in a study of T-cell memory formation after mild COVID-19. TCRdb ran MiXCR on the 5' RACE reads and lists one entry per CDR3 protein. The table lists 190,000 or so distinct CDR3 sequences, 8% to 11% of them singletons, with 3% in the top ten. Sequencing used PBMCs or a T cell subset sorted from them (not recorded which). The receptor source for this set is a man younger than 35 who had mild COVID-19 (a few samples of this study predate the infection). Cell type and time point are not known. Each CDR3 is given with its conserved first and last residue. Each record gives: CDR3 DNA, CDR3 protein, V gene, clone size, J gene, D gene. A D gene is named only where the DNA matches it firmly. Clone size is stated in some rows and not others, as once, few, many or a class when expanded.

CDR3 DNA: TGCGCCAGCAGCTTCGGGGGAGAGGAGACCCAGTACTTC
CDR3 protein: CASSFGGEETQYF
V gene: TRBV5-1
clone size: many
J gene: TRBJ2-5
D gene: NA

CDR3 DNA: TGTGTCTGGGACAGGGAAGGCCAGCCCCAGCATTTT
CDR3 protein: CVWDREGQPQHF
V gene: TRBV21-1
clone size: NA
J gene: TRBJ1-5
D gene: NA

CDR3 DNA: TGTGCCAGCAGAAAACCGGGACAGGAGAAACAAGAGACCCAGTACTTC
CDR3 protein: CASRKPGQEKQETQYF
V gene: TRBV11-2
clone size: NA
J gene: TRBJ2-5
D gene: TRBD1

CDR3 DNA: TGTGCCAGCAGTTACTGGGGGAAAGGGGACTATGGCTACACCTTC
CDR3 protein: CASSYWGKGDYGYTF
V gene: TRBV6-5
clone size: NA
J gene: TRBJ1-2
D gene: NA

CDR3 DNA: TGTGCCAGCAGCCCCCTTCGAGATATCTACGGGACCACCTACGAGCAGTACTTC
CDR3 protein: CASSPLRDIYGTTYEQYF
V gene: TRBV7-6
clone size: few
J gene: TRBJ2-7
D gene: NA

CDR3 DNA: TGTGCCAGCACGGGGACAGGGTACACCGGGGAGCTGTTTTTT
CDR3 protein: CASTGTGYTGELFF
V gene: TRBV25-1
clone size: NA
J gene: TRBJ2-2
D gene: TRBD1

CDR3 DNA: TGTGCCAGCAGCTTAGACAGGGCTAATTCACCCCTCCACTTT
CDR3 protein: CASSLDRANSPLHF
V gene: TRBV7-2
clone size: NA
J gene: TRBJ1-6
D gene: NA

CDR3 DNA: TGCGCCAGCAGCCTTACCGATTCGGGGACCCAGTACTTC
CDR3 protein: CASSLTDSGTQYF
V gene: TRBV4-3
clone size: NA
J gene: TRBJ2-5
D gene: NA

CDR3 DNA: TGCGCCAGCAGCCAAGATAGGGTACGAGTCCCTCACCTGTTTTTT
CDR3 protein: CASSQDRVRVPHLFF
V gene: TRBV4-3
clone size: few
J gene: TRBJ2-2
D gene: NA

CDR3 DNA: TGCGCCAGCAGCCTTCAGGGAGTTGGAAACACCATATATTTT
CDR3 protein: CASSLQGVGNTIYF
V gene: TRBV4-3
clone size: few
J gene: TRBJ1-3
D gene: NA

CDR3 DNA: TGTGCCAGTAGTATGACAGGCAATCAGCCCCAGCATTTT
CDR3 protein: CASSMTGNQPQHF
V gene: TRBV19
clone size: few
J gene: TRBJ1-5
D gene: NA

CDR3 DNA: TGTGCCAGCAGCCAAGGAGATGGGGCCAACGTCCTGACTTTC
CDR3 protein: CASSQGDGANVLTF
V gene: TRBV3-1
clone size: NA
J gene: TRBJ2-6
D gene: NA

CDR3 DNA: TGTGCCAGCAACTGGCGGGGAGACACTGAAGCTTTCTTT
CDR3 protein: CASNWRGDTEAFF
V gene: TRBV5-5
clone size: many
J gene: TRBJ1-1
D gene: NA

CDR3 DNA: TGTGCCAGCAGTCCTCCTAGCGGGGGGGCCGGGGAGCTGTTTTTT
CDR3 protein: CASSPPSGGAGELFF
V gene: TRBV2
clone size: few
J gene: TRBJ2-2
D gene: TRBD2

CDR3 DNA: TGCGCCAGCAGCGGGGGACAGGAAGAGACCCAGTACTTC
CDR3 protein: CASSGGQEETQYF
V gene: TRBV5-1
clone size: few
J gene: TRBJ2-5
D gene: TRBD1

CDR3 DNA: TGTGCCAGCAGCTTTAACGGGGGAGAGACCCAGTACTTC
CDR3 protein: CASSFNGGETQYF
V gene: TRBV11-2
clone size: few
J gene: TRBJ2-5
D gene: NA

CDR3 DNA: TGCAGTGCGATGACTGGTCTAGCCAAAAACATTCAGTACTTC
CDR3 protein: CSAMTGLAKNIQYF
V gene: TRBV20-1
clone size: many
J gene: TRBJ2-4
D gene: NA

CDR3 DNA: TGCGCCAGCAGCTTGGACACGACGAACACCATATATTTT
CDR3 protein: CASSLDTTNTIYF
V gene: TRBV5-1
clone size: few
J gene: TRBJ1-3
D gene: NA

CDR3 DNA: TGTGCCAGCAGCCGCAGGGAAGCAGATACGCAGTATTTT
CDR3 protein: CASSRREADTQYF
V gene: TRBV11-2
clone size: few
J gene: TRBJ2-3
D gene: NA

CDR3 DNA: TGTGCCAGCAAGAAGGGGGCGGATATTCAGCCCCAGCATTTT
CDR3 protein: CASKKGADIQPQHF
V gene: TRBV7-3
clone size: once
J gene: TRBJ1-5
D gene: TRBD1

CDR3 DNA: TGCGCCAGCAGCTGGACTAGCGGGGGGCTGGGAGCCCAAGAGACCCAGTACTTC
CDR3 protein: CASSWTSGGLGAQETQYF
V gene: TRBV5-1
clone size: few
J gene: TRBJ2-5
D gene: TRBD2

CDR3 DNA: TGTGCCAGCAGTTCCAGACATGGGGAAAAACTGTTTTTT
CDR3 protein: CASSSRHGEKLFF
V gene: TRBV27
clone size: few
J gene: TRBJ1-4
D gene: NA

CDR3 DNA: TGTGCCAGCCTCCTGGGGGGCGAGGAGTACTTC
CDR3 protein: CASLLGGEEYF
V gene: TRBV2
clone size: few
J gene: TRBJ2-5
D gene: NA

CDR3 DNA: TGTGCCAGCAGCCCGATAGCGGGAGTAAGGTATGAGCAGTTCTTC
CDR3 protein: CASSPIAGVRYEQFF
V gene: TRBV6-5
clone size: NA
J gene: TRBJ2-1
D gene: TRBD2

CDR3 DNA: TGTGCCAGCAGCAGGGGACAGGGAGAACAGCCCCAGCATTTT
CDR3 protein: CASSRGQGEQPQHF
V gene: TRBV12-3/TRBV12-4
clone size: many
J gene: TRBJ1-5
D gene: TRBD1

CDR3 DNA: TGCGCCAGCAGCCCTCCGCCGGGACTGCACTACGAGCAGTACTTC
CDR3 protein: CASSPPPGLHYEQYF
V gene: TRBV5-1
clone size: NA
J gene: TRBJ2-7
D gene: NA

CDR3 DNA: TGCAGCGTTGAAGATGTCTCTGGGGCCAACGTCCTGACTTTC
CDR3 protein: CSVEDVSGANVLTF
V gene: TRBV29-1
clone size: few
J gene: TRBJ2-6
D gene: NA

CDR3 DNA: TGTGCCAGCAGCTTCGTGACAGGGAACACTGAAGCTTTCTTT
CDR3 protein: CASSFVTGNTEAFF
V gene: TRBV7-9
clone size: few
J gene: TRBJ1-1
D gene: NA

CDR3 DNA: TGTGCCAGCAGCCCCGACAGTGGGAGAGAGACCCAGTACTTC
CDR3 protein: CASSPDSGRETQYF
V gene: TRBV7-2
clone size: NA
J gene: TRBJ2-5
D gene: NA

CDR3 DNA: TGCGCCAGCAGCTTGGTATCTGGTGGCTACACCTTC
CDR3 protein: CASSLVSGGYTF
V gene: TRBV5-1
clone size: once
J gene: TRBJ1-2
D gene: NA

CDR3 DNA: TGCGCCAGCAGCCTCCCTGCGGGGGGGGAGACCCAGTACTTC
CDR3 protein: CASSLPAGGETQYF
V gene: TRBV4-1
clone size: NA
J gene: TRBJ2-5
D gene: TRBD2

CDR3 DNA: TGTGCCAGCAGTTTGCGTCTGGACCCGAGGAATCAGCCCCAGCATTTT
CDR3 protein: CASSLRLDPRNQPQHF
V gene: TRBV6-2/TRBV6-3
clone size: few
J gene: TRBJ1-5
D gene: NA

CDR3 DNA: TGTGCCAGCACCGGGACAGGGGGCTACCGGGACGAGCAGTACTTC
CDR3 protein: CASTGTGGYRDEQYF
V gene: TRBV28
clone size: few
J gene: TRBJ2-7
D gene: TRBD1

CDR3 DNA: TGTGCCAGCTCACCACCTTCCCAGGGAGTTGACTATGGCTACACCTTC
CDR3 protein: CASSPPSQGVDYGYTF
V gene: TRBV18
clone size: NA
J gene: TRBJ1-2
D gene: NA

CDR3 DNA: TGTGCCAGCAGTTACACTAGGTTCCTCCTCTCTGGGGCCAACGTCCTGACTTTC
CDR3 protein: CASSYTRFLLSGANVLTF
V gene: TRBV6-2/TRBV6-3
clone size: NA
J gene: TRBJ2-6
D gene: NA

CDR3 DNA: TGCAGTGCTAGCCGACTAGCGGGGGCCACCTACAATGAGCAGTTCTTC
CDR3 protein: CSASRLAGATYNEQFF
V gene: TRBV20-1
clone size: NA
J gene: TRBJ2-1
D gene: TRBD2

CDR3 DNA: TGTGCCAGCAGTGAACAGGGAACAAACACCGGGGAGCTGTTTTTT
CDR3 protein: CASSEQGTNTGELFF
V gene: TRBV2
clone size: many
J gene: TRBJ2-2
D gene: NA

CDR3 DNA: TGTGCCATCAGTGAGTTCACCTCTGGAAACACCATATATTTT
CDR3 protein: CAISEFTSGNTIYF
V gene: TRBV10-3
clone size: NA
J gene: TRBJ1-3
D gene: NA